Sequencing of this T cell receptor beta chain was carried out in a study of T cell clonotyping in hematopoietic cell transplantation. The study's findings and limits: CD4 and CD8 repertoire contributions could not be separated without sorting. Recipient TCR diversity dropped after transplant; expanded clonotypes rose from day 30 to 180.

About this clone itself: Its antigen is unidentified.

The CDR3 covers 14 residues. CDR1 is GTSNPN and CDR2 is SVGIG in the germline V gene (reference sequence). V shed 5 bases and J 0 bases; nucleotides not matched to a gene: 4. The repertoire was sequenced with immunoSEQ multiplex PCR; TCRdb's copy has only in-frame clones and lacks some. Here the sample spans 3,700 or so clones, around 93% being singletons. The starting material was PBMCs, obtained 30 days after allogeneic stem cell transplant. This rearrangement joins TRBV30 to TRBJ1-3; 7 nucleotides align to TRBD1. The clonotype was recovered from a male patient aged 45-60 years who had an allogeneic stem cell transplant from a related donor, so the T cells may come from the graft donor. Some clones in this sample may be carry-over from other donors' samples. CDR3 DNA sequence: TGTGCCTGGGGACCAGGGGGCTCTGGAAACACCATATATTTT. Amino acid sequence: CAWGPGGSGNTIYF.